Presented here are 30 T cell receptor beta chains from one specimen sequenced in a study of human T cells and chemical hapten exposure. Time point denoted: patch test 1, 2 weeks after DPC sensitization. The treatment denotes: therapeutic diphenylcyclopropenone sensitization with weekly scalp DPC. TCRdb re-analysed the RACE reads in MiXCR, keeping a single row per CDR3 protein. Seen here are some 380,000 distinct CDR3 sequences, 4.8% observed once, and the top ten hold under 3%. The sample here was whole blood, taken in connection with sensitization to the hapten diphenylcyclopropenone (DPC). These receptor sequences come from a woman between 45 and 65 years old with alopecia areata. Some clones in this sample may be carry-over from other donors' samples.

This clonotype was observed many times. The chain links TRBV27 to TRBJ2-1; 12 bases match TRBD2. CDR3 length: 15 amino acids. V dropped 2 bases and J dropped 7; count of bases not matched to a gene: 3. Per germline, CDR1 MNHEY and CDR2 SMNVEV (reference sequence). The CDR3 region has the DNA TGTGCCAGCAGTTTAAGACTAGCGGGAGCGAATGAGCAGTTCTTC. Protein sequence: CASSLRLAGANEQFF.

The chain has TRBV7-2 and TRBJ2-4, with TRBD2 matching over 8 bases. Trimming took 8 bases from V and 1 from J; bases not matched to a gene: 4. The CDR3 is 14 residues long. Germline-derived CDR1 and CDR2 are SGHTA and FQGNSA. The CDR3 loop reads CASAGGGAKNIQYF. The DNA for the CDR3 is TGTGCCAGCGCGGGGGGCGGGGCCAAAAACATTCAGTACTTC.

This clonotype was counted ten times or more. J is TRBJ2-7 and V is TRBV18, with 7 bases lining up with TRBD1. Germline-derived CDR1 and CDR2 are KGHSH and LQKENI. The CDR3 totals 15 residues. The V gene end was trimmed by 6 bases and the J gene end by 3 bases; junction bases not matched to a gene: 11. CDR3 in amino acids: CASSPTGTADYEQYF. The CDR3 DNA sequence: TGTGCCAGCTCCCCCACCGGGACAGCCGACTACGAGCAGTACTTC.

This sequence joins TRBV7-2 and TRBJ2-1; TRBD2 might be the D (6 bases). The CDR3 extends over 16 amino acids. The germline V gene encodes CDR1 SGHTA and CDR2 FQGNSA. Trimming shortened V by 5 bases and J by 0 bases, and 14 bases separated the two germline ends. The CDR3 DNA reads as TGTGCCAGCAGCGAGCGTAGCGGCTTCTCCTACAATGAGCAGTTCTTC. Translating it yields CASSERSGFSYNEQFF.

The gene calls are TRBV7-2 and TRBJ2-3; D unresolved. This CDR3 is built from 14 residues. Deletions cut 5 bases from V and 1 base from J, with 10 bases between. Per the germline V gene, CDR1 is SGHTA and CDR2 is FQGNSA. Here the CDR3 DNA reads TGTGCCAGCAGCCGGTACATGGGCACAGATACGCAGTATTTT. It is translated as CASSRYMGTDTQYF.

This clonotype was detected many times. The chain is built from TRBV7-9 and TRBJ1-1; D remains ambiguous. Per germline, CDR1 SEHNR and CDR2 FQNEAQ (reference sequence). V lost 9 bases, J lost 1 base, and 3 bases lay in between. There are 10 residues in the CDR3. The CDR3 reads CASENTEAFF. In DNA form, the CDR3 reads TGTGCCAGTGAGAACACTGAAGCTTTCTTT.

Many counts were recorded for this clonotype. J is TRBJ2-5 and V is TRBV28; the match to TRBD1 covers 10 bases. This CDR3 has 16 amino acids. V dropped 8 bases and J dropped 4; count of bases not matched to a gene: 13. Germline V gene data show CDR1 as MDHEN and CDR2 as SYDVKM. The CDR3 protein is CASSPSPGTGVETQYF. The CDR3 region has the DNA TGTGCCAGCTCTCCCTCCCCCGGGACAGGGGTAGAGACCCAGTACTTC.

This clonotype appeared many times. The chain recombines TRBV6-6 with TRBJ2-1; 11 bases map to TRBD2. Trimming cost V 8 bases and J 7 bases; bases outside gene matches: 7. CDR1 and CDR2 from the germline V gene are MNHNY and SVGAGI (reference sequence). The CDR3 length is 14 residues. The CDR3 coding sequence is TGTGCCAGCGGCGGACTAGCGGGTAGAAATGAGCAGTTCTTC. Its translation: CASGGLAGRNEQFF.

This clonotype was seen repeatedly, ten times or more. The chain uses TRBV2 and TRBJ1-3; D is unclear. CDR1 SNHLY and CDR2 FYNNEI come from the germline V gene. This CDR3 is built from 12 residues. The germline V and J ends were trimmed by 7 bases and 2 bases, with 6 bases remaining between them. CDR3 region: CASKGAGNTIYF. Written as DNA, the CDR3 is TGTGCCAGCAAGGGCGCTGGAAACACCATATATTTT.

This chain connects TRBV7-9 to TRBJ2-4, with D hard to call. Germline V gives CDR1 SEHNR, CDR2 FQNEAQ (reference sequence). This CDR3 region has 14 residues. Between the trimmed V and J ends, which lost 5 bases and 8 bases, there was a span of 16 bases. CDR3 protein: CASSPPLAWDIQYF. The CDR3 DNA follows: TGTGCCAGCAGCCCCCCTCTTGCATGGGACATTCAGTACTTC. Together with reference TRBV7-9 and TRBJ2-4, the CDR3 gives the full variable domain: DTGVSQNPRHKITKRGQNVTFRCDPISEHNRLYWYRQTLGQGPEFLTYFQNEAQLEKSRLLSDRFSAERPKGSFSTLEIQRTEQGDSAMYLCASSPPLAWDIQYFGAGTRLSVL.

In DNA form, the CDR3 reads TGTGCCAGCAGCGTGCAGACTAGCGTTTACACAGATACGCAGTATTTT. Its translation: CASSVQTSVYTDTQYF. This chain connects TRBV9 to TRBJ2-3; 8 bases match TRBD2. Germline assignment: CDR1 SGDLS and CDR2 YYNGEE. This CDR3 region has 16 residues. Trimming removed 2 bases from V and 2 bases from J; junction bases left unmatched: 7. The whole variable domain, filled in from reference TRBV9 and TRBJ2-3, reads DSGVTQTPKHLITATGQRVTLRCSPRSGDLSVYWYQQSLDQGLQFLIQYYNGEERAKGNILERFSAQQFPDLHSELNLSSLELGDSALYFCASSVQTSVYTDTQYFGPGTRLTVL.

The CDR3: CASRTGVPTGELFF. Here the CDR3 DNA reads TGTGCCAGCAGGACAGGGGTCCCCACCGGGGAGCTGTTTTTT. This rearrangement joins TRBV27 to TRBJ2-2; 8 nucleotides align to TRBD1. Trimming at V came to 6 bases and at J to 4 bases, leaving 4 bases not matched to a gene. This CDR3 comprises 14 residues. Germline V lookup: CDR1 MNHEY, CDR2 SMNVEV (reference sequence).

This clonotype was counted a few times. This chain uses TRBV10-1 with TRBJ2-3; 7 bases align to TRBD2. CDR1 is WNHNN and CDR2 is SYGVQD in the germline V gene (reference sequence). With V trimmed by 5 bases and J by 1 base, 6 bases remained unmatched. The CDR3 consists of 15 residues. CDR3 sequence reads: CASSPMAGGTDTQYF. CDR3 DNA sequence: TGCGCCAGCAGTCCTATGGCGGGAGGCACAGATACGCAGTATTTT.

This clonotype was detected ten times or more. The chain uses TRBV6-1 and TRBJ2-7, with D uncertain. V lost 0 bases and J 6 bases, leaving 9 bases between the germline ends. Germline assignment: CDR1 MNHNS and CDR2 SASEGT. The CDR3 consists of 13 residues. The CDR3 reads CASSEAESLEQYF. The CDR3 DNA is TGTGCCAGCAGTGAAGCGGAATCCCTCGAGCAGTACTTC.

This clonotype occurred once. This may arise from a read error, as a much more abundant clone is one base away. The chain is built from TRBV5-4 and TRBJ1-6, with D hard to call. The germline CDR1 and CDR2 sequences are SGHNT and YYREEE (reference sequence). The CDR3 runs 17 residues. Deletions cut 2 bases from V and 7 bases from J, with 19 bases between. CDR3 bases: TGTGCCAGCAGCTTCGTCGGGCCTATCCCTATGAATTCACCCCTCCACTTT. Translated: CASSFVGPIPMNSPLHF.

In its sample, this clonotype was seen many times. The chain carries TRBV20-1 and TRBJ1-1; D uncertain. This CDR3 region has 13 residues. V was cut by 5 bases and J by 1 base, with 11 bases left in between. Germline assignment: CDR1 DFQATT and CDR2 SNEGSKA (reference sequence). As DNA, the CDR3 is TGCAGTGCTCTCCGGCAGGCGAACACTGAAGCTTTCTTT. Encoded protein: CSALRQANTEAFF.

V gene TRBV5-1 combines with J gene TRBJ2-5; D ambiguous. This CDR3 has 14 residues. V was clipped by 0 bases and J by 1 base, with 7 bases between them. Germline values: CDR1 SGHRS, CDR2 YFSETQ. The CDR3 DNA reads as TGCGCCAGCAGCTTGGGTGATGCCCAAGAGACCCAGTACTTC. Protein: CASSLGDAQETQYF.

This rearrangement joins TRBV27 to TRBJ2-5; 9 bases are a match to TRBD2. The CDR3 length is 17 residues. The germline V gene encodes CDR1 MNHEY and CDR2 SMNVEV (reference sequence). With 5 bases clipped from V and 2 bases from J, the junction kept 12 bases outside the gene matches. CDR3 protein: CASSPLGSGGMQETQYF. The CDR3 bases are TGTGCCAGCAGTCCCCTGGGGAGCGGGGGGATGCAAGAGACCCAGTACTTC.

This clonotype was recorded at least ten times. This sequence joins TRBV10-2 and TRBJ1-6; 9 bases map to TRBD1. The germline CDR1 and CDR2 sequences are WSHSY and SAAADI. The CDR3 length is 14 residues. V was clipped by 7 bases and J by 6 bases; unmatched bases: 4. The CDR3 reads CASNPGQGNSPLHF. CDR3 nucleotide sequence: TGCGCCAGCAACCCGGGACAGGGTAATTCACCCCTCCACTTT.

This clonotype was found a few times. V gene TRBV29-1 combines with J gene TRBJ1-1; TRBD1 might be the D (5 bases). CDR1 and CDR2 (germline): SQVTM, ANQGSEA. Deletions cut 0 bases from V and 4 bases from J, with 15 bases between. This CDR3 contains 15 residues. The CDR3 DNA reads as TGCAGCGTTGAAGAAAGGGCAGGGAGGGTCACTGAAGCTTTCTTT. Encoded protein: CSVEERAGRVTEAFF.

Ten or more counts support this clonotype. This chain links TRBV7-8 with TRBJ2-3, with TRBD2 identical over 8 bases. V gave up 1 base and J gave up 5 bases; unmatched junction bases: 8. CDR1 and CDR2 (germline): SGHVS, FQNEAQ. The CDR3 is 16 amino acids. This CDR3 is CASSLVQRGRGDTQYF. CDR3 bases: TGTGCCAGCAGCTTAGTCCAGCGGGGGCGGGGAGATACGCAGTATTTT.

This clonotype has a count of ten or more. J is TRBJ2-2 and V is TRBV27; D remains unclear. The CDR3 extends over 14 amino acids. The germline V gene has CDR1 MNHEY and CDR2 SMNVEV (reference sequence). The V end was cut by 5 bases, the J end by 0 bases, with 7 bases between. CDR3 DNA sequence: TGTGCCAGCAGTCCTGGAACGAACACCGGGGAGCTGTTTTTT. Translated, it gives CASSPGTNTGELFF.

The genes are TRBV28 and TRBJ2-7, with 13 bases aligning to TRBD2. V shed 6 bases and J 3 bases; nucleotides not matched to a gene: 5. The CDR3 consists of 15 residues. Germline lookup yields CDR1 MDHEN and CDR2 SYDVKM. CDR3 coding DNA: TGTGCCAGCAGCCTGCGACTAGCGGGGGGCTACGAGCAGTACTTC. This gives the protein CASSLRLAGGYEQYF.

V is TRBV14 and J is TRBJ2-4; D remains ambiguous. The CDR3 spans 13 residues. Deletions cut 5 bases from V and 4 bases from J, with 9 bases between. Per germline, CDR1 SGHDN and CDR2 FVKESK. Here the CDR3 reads CASSLDHKNIQYF. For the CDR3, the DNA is TGTGCCAGCAGCTTGGACCATAAAAACATTCAGTACTTC.

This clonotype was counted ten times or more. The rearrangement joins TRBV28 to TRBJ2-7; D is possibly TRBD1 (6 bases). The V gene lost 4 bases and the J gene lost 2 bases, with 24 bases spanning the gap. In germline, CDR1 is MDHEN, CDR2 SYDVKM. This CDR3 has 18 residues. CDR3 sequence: CASSSNHRVRPEPYEQYF. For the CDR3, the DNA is TGTGCCAGCAGTTCCAACCACAGGGTGAGGCCAGAGCCCTACGAGCAGTACTTC.

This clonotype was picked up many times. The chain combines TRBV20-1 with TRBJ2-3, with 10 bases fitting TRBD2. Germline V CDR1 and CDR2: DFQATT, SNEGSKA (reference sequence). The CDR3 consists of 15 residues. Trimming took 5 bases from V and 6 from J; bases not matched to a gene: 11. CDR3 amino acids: CSAGDLAGGADTQYF. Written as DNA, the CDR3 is TGCAGTGCTGGGGATTTAGCGGGAGGTGCTGATACGCAGTATTTT.

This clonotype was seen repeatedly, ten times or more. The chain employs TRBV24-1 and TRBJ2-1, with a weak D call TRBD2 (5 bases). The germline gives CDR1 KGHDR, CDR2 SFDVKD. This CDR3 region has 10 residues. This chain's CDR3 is CGTDHHGQFF. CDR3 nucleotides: TGTGGGACTGACCATCACGGGCAGTTCTTC.

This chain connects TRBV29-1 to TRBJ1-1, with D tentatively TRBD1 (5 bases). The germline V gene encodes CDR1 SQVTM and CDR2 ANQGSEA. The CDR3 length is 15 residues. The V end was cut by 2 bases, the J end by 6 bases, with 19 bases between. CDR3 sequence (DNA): TGCAGCGTTGAAATGGGGACGGGGCGGGTGCCTGAAGCTTTCTTT. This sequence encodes CSVEMGTGRVPEAFF.

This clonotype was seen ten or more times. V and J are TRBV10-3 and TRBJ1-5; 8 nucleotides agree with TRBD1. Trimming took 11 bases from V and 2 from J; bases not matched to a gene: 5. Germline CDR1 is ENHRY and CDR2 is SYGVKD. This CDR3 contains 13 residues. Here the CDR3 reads CAVTGDRNQPQHF. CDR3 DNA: TGTGCCGTGACAGGGGACCGCAATCAGCCCCAGCATTTT.

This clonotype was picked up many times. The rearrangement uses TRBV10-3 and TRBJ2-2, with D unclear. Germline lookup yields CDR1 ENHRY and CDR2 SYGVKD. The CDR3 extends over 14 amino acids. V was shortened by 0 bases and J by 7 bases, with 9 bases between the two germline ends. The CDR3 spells CAISESRSGGELFF. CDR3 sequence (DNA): TGTGCCATCAGTGAGTCGCGGTCTGGCGGGGAGCTGTTTTTT.